This entry concerns a single T cell receptor beta chain. This entry is derived from a study of monozygotic twins with inflammatory bowel disease. TCRdb reprocessed the 5' RACE reads and keeps a single row for each CDR3 protein, giving no DNA. Seen in this sample are 350,000 to 500,000 distinct CDR3 sequences; the ten most common clones hold 2% to 2.5%. The CDR3 extends over 15 amino acids. CDR1 SGHTA and CDR2 FQGNSA come from the germline V gene. The source material was blood. V and J are TRBV7-2 and TRBJ2-2. This TCR derives from a human donor with ulcerative colitis or Crohn's disease, or a healthy co-twin of an affected twin (not recorded which). The CDR3 protein is CASSLGSWDTGELFF. Together with reference TRBV7-2 and TRBJ2-2, the CDR3 gives the full variable domain: GAGVSQSPSNKVTEKGKDVELRCDPISGHTALYWYRQSLGQGLEFLIYFQGNSAPDKSGLPSDRFSAERTGGSVSTLTIQRTQQEDSAVYLCASSLGSWDTGELFFGEGSRLTVL.